This T cell receptor (beta chain) originates from a study of T cell repertoires in cytomegalovirus infection. Background on the study: Recently identified HLA-C-restricted CMV epitopes were used, and well-studied HLA-B-restricted CMV epitopes were used as well.

The CDR3 contains 17 residues. CDR1 is MDHEN and CDR2 is SYDVKM in the germline V gene. With 3 bases clipped from V and 5 bases from J, the junction kept 7 bases outside the gene matches. Via MiXCR, TCRdb re-called the reads, giving one row per CDR3 protein. Among some 920,000 distinct CDR3 sequences listed, around 31% were seen once. In its sample, this clonotype was seen a few times. Its antigen remains unidentified. The source was cultured CD8+ T cells from PBMCs, collected from culture after CMV antigen stimulation. The genes are TRBV28 and TRBJ2-2; 12 bases match TRBD2. This sequence was found in a human donor in good health (CMV status not recorded). Some clones in this sample may be carry-over from other donors' samples. CDR3 DNA sequence: TGTGCCAGCAGTTTCCTGACTAGCGGGGGCTGGACCGGGGAGCTGTTTTTT. Its translation is CASSFLTSGGWTGELFF.